Presented here are 25 T cell receptor beta chains from one specimen sequenced in a study of STAT5B mutations in CD4+ large granular lymphocyte leukemia. Sequenced by immunoSEQ multiplex PCR; TCRdb stores in-frame clones only, minus some. Found here are 30,000 or so clones, more than 75% of them singletons; the top ten hold roughly 2%. Source material: CD4+ T cells from blood buffy coats. The receptor set was obtained from a human donor in good health.

V and J are TRBV9 and TRBJ2-1; D possibly corresponds to TRBD1 (6 bases). The germline V gene has CDR1 SGDLS and CDR2 YYNGEE. V lost 0 bases to trimming and J lost 9 bases, with 16 bases between them. CDR3 size: 15 residues. This CDR3 reads CASSVVTGTLSEQFF. The CDR3 nucleotides read TGTGCCAGCAGCGTAGTCACCGGGACATTGAGTGAGCAGTTCTTC.

CDR3 protein: CASSDRGPSEQYF. CDR3 bases: TGTGCCAGCAGTGATAGGGGGCCGAGTGAGCAGTACTTC. The genes are TRBV6-1 and TRBJ2-7; 7 bases fit TRBD1. This CDR3 is built from 13 residues. J gave up 7 bases and V 3 bases, and 6 bases lay outside the gene matches. Germline CDR1 is MNHNS and CDR2 is SASEGT.

This clone was detected a few times. The chain links TRBV6-6 to TRBJ1-2; D gene uncertain. CDR3 length equals 14 residues. The ends were cut back, 2 bases at V and 7 bases at J, with 14 bases in the middle. CDR1 is MNHNY and CDR2 is SVGAGI in the germline V gene (reference sequence). Written as DNA, the CDR3 is TGTGCCAGCAGTTACAGCGGGCTAACTATTGGCTACACCTTC. This codes for CASSYSGLTIGYTF.

This chain connects TRBV5-6 to TRBJ2-6; 7 bases line up with TRBD2. This CDR3 is built from 15 residues. V trimming: 3 bases; J trimming: 2 bases; junction bases outside the gene matches: 2. Germline values: CDR1 SGHDT, CDR2 YYEEEE. The CDR3 spells CASSWGGAGANVLTF. The CDR3 region has the DNA TGTGCCAGCAGCTGGGGAGGGGCTGGGGCCAACGTCCTGACTTTC.

This clone was observed a few times. The V call is TRBV4-3, the J call TRBJ1-2; the D gene is possibly TRBD1 (5 bases). In germline, CDR1 is LGHNA, CDR2 YSLEER. This CDR3 is 14 amino acids long. V dropped 2 bases and J dropped 2 bases, with 9 bases sitting between them. The CDR3 region is CASSQLGLNYGYTF. The CDR3 nucleotides are TGCGCCAGCAGCCAACTGGGACTAAACTATGGCTACACCTTC.

This rearrangement joins TRBV18 to TRBJ1-4, with 8 bases matching TRBD1. CDR1 and CDR2 from the germline V gene are KGHSH and LQKENI. The CDR3 spans 14 residues. V shed 5 bases, J shed 6 bases, and the junction held 5 bases outside the gene matches. The CDR3 here is CASSATGADEKLFF. The CDR3 nucleotides are TGTGCCAGCTCAGCGACAGGGGCGGATGAAAAACTGTTTTTT.

The gene calls are TRBV14 and TRBJ1-2; TRBD1 aligns across 8 bases. J was trimmed by 7 bases and V by 6 bases; bases with no gene match: 10. The CDR3 is 14 amino acids. The germline CDR1 and CDR2 sequences are SGHDN and FVKESK. CDR3 sequence (DNA): TGTGCCAGCAGTCCGACGGACAGGGTGGGTGGCTACACCTTC. Translating it yields CASSPTDRVGGYTF.

This clone was observed a handful of times. This rearrangement joins TRBV7-3 to TRBJ2-2, with no clear D. Trimming took 4 bases from V and 4 from J, leaving 7 bases between them. CDR3 length equals 13 residues. The germline CDR1 and CDR2 sequences are SGHTA and FQGTGA. The chain's CDR3 is CASSSRVTGELFF. Here the CDR3 DNA reads TGTGCCAGCAGCTCGAGAGTCACCGGGGAGCTGTTTTTT. Filled out from reference TRBV7-3 and TRBJ2-2, the complete variable domain reads GAGVSQTPSNKVTEKGKYVELRCDPISGHTALYWYRQSLGQGPEFLIYFQGTGAADDSGLPNDRFFAVRPEGSVSTLKIQRTERGDSAVYLCASSSRVTGELFFGEGSRLTVL.

The chain has TRBV19 and TRBJ1-5, with D possibly TRBD1 on 5 matching bases. The CDR3 runs 16 residues. V was pared by 0 bases and J by 5 bases, with 14 bases between. Germline CDR1 and CDR2: LNHDA and SQIVND (reference sequence). CDR3 in DNA: TGTGCCAGTAGTATAGAGGGGGTCGCATCCGATCAGCCCCAGCATTTT. This translates into CASSIEGVASDQPQHF.

The chain links TRBV13 to TRBJ2-1; D is possibly TRBD2 (6 bases). Germline loops: CDR1 PRHDT, CDR2 FYEKMQ (reference sequence). This CDR3 comprises 14 residues. V gave up 5 bases and J gave up 7 bases, with 15 bases separating them. This CDR3 reads CASSRGTDQNEQFF. The CDR3 nucleotides read TGTGCCAGCAGCCGCGGGACGGATCAAAATGAGCAGTTCTTC.

The chain employs TRBV20-1 and TRBJ2-5; D call uncertain. Germline V gives CDR1 DFQATT, CDR2 SNEGSKA (reference sequence). The CDR3 is made up of 11 amino acids. V lost 6 bases to trimming and J lost 2 bases, with 7 bases between them. CDR3 region: CSAQFQETQYF. CDR3 sequence (DNA): TGCAGTGCACAGTTTCAAGAGACCCAGTACTTC.

The chain links TRBV20-1 to TRBJ1-4; maybe TRBD1 (6 bases). The germline CDR1 and CDR2 sequences are DFQATT and SNEGSKA (reference sequence). This CDR3 region has 11 residues. The CDR3 nucleotides read TGCAGCGGGGGCCTAAATGAAAAACTGTTTTTT. The encoded protein is CSGGLNEKLFF.

The chain recombines TRBV18 with TRBJ1-1; 9 bases are shared with TRBD1. CDR1 is KGHSH and CDR2 is LQKENI in the germline V gene. V was pared by 2 bases and J by 1 base, with 5 bases of the junction left unmatched. The CDR3 runs to 16 residues. The CDR3 DNA is TGTGCCAGCTCACCAACGAAGGGACAGGGGAACACTGAAGCTTTCTTT. Its translation is CASSPTKGQGNTEAFF.

The J gene is TRBJ1-2, the V gene TRBV30, with D unclear. Trimming took 2 bases from V and 4 from J, leaving 5 bases between them. CDR1 GTSNPN and CDR2 SVGIG come from the germline V gene (reference sequence). CDR3 length: 11 residues. The CDR3 DNA reads TGTGCCTGGAGTAGTTCCTATGGCTACACCTTC. It codes for CAWSSSYGYTF.

This sequence joins TRBV28 and TRBJ2-2; 8 bases match TRBD2. There are 14 residues in the CDR3. Trimming took 5 bases from V and 9 from J; bases not matched to a gene: 8. Germline V gene data show CDR1 as MDHEN and CDR2 as SYDVKM. The CDR3 loop reads CASSPGLVSRELFF. The DNA of the CDR3 is TGTGCCAGCAGTCCGGGACTAGTATCCAGGGAGCTGTTTTTT. Supplemented by reference TRBV28 and TRBJ2-2, the full variable domain reads DVKVTQSSRYLVKRTGEKVFLECVQDMDHENMFWYRQDPGLGLRLIYFSYDVKMKEKGDIPEGYSVSREKKERFSLILESASTNQTSMYLCASSPGLVSRELFFGEGSRLTVL.

The chain recombines TRBV2 with TRBJ2-1; 7 nucleotides align to TRBD2. J lost 6 bases, V lost 7 bases, and 9 bases had no gene match. The CDR3 runs 14 residues. Germline-derived CDR1 and CDR2 are SNHLY and FYNNEI. The chain's CDR3 is CASKRTSASNEQFF. CDR3 sequence (DNA): TGTGCCAGCAAAAGGACTAGTGCTTCCAATGAGCAGTTCTTC.

The V gene is TRBV9, the J gene TRBJ2-4; tentatively, D is TRBD2 (6 bases). Germline CDR1 is SGDLS and CDR2 is YYNGEE. V shed 4 bases and J shed 1 base, with 12 bases lying between them. The CDR3 is 15 amino acids. The CDR3 DNA follows: TGTGCCAGCAGCTTGACCGCGGGGGCCAAAAACATTCAGTACTTC. It codes for CASSLTAGAKNIQYF.

The V call is TRBV28, the J call TRBJ2-1, with 10 bases matching TRBD2. Germline CDR1 MDHEN, CDR2 SYDVKM. Unmatched junction bases numbered 7, after V lost 5 bases and J lost 6 bases. The CDR3 has 15 residues. In DNA, the CDR3 is TGTGCCAGCAGTCCGAGCGGGAGGGAGGGCAATGAGCAGTTCTTC. Its protein product is CASSPSGREGNEQFF.

The chain couples TRBV7-3 to TRBJ2-1, with no clear D. This CDR3 comprises 12 residues. Per germline, CDR1 SGHTA and CDR2 FQGTGA. With 5 bases removed from V and 9 bases from J, the gap between germline ends came to 11 bases. Here the CDR3 reads CASSPRTGEQFF. The CDR3 DNA follows: TGTGCCAGCAGCCCCCGGACGGGTGAGCAGTTCTTC.

The rearrangement joins TRBV6-5 to TRBJ1-5; possible D gene TRBD1, 6 bases. The CDR3 totals 14 residues. V was clipped by 2 bases and J by 4 bases, with 9 bases between them. Germline lookup yields CDR1 MNHEY and CDR2 SVGAGI. CDR3 DNA: TGTGCCAGCAGTTACGACAGGACGAATCAGCCCCAGCATTTT. Translation gives CASSYDRTNQPQHF.

Worth noting for this clone: The junction and the germline gene differ at one end; a read error may be behind it. Distinct nucleotide sequences in the sample also encode this CDR3. This chain joins TRBV2 and TRBJ1-6; D gene uncertain. The germline V gene has CDR1 SNHLY and CDR2 FYNNEI. The CDR3 covers 13 residues. The CDR3 reads CASSVTYNSPLHF. The CDR3 bases are TGTGCCAGTAGTGTCACCTATAATTCACCCCTCCACTTT.

This clone came up once. The rearrangement links TRBV30 to TRBJ2-2; perhaps TRBD1 as D (5 bases). V was trimmed by 4 bases and J by 1 base, leaving 13 bases between them. Germline V lookup: CDR1 GTSNPN, CDR2 SVGIG (reference sequence). The CDR3 is made up of 15 amino acids. Here the CDR3 DNA reads TGTGCCTGGACATGGGCAGACAGGAACACCGGGGAGCTGTTTTTT. It is translated as CAWTWADRNTGELFF.

V and J are TRBV9 and TRBJ2-1; 7 bases agree with TRBD1. Germline V lookup: CDR1 SGDLS, CDR2 YYNGEE. Trimming removed 2 bases from V and 6 bases from J; junction bases left unmatched: 2. The CDR3 is 13 amino acids. The CDR3 loop is CASSVGQSNEQFF. In nucleotides, the CDR3 is TGTGCCAGCAGCGTGGGACAGAGCAATGAGCAGTTCTTC. Complete variable domain (other parts from reference TRBV9 and TRBJ2-1): DSGVTQTPKHLITATGQRVTLRCSPRSGDLSVYWYQQSLDQGLQFLIQYYNGEERAKGNILERFSAQQFPDLHSELNLSSLELGDSALYFCASSVGQSNEQFFGPGTRLTVL.

The chain couples TRBV19 to TRBJ1-5; D is undetermined. The CDR3 totals 15 residues. Germline V gene sequence: CDR1 LNHDA, CDR2 SQIVND (reference sequence). Trimming cost V 3 bases and J 4 bases, with 13 bases left between them. CDR3 loop: CASSMWGRENQPQHF. Written as DNA, the CDR3 is TGTGCCAGTAGTATGTGGGGAAGGGAGAATCAGCCCCAGCATTTT.

V usage is TRBV9 and J usage is TRBJ2-5, with 9 positions matching TRBD1. The CDR3 length is 15 residues. Germline V gene sequence: CDR1 SGDLS, CDR2 YYNGEE. Trimming took 0 bases from V and 4 from J; bases not matched to a gene: 4. This CDR3 reads CASSVEDRGTETQYF. CDR3 bases: TGTGCCAGCAGCGTAGAGGACAGGGGAACAGAGACCCAGTACTTC.